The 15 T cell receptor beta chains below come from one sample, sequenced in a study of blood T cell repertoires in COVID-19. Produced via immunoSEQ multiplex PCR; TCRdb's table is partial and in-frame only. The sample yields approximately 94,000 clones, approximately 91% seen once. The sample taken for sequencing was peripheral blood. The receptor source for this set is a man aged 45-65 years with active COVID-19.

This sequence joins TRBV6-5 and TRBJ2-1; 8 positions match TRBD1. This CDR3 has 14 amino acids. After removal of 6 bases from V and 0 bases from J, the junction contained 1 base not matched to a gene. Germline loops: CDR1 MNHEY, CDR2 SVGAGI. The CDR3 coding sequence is TGTGCCAGCAGGGGACAGGTCTCCTACAATGAGCAGTTCTTC. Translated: CASRGQVSYNEQFF.

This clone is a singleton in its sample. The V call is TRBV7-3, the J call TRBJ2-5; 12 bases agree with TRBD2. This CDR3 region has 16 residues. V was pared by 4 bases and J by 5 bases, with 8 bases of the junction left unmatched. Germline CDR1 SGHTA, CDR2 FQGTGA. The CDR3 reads CASSSTGTSGWETQYF. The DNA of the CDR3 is TGTGCCAGCAGCTCTACCGGGACTAGCGGGTGGGAGACCCAGTACTTC.

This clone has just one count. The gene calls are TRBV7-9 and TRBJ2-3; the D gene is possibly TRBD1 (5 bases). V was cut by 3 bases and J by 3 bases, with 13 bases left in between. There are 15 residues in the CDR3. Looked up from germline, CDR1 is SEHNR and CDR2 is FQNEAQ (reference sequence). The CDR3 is CASSFSVGETDTQYF. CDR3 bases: TGTGCCAGCAGCTTCTCAGTAGGGGAAACAGATACGCAGTATTTT.

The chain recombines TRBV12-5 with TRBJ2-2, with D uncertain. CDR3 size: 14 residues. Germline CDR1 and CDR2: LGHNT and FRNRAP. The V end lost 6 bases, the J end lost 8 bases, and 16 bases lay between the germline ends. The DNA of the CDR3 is TGTGCTAGTGGGCCGCTAGGCCCAGAAGGGGAGCTGTTTTTT. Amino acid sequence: CASGPLGPEGELFF. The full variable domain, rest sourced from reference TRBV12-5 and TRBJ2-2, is DARVTQTPRHKVTEMGQEVTMRCQPILGHNTVFWYRQTMMQGLELLAYFRNRAPLDDSGMPKDRFSAEMPDATLATLKIQPSEPRDSAVYFCASGPLGPEGELFFGEGSRLTVL.

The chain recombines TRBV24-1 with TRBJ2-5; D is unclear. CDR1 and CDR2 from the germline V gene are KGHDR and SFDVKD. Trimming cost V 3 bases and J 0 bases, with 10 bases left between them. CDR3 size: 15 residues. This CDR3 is CATSDATGYQETQYF. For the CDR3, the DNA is TGTGCCACCAGTGATGCGACTGGCTACCAAGAGACCCAGTACTTC.

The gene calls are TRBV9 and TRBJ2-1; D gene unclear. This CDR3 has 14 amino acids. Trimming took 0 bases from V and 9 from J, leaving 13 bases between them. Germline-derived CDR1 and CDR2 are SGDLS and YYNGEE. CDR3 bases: TGTGCCAGCAGCGTAGAAGAGAATTTGTCTGAGCAGTTCTTC. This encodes CASSVEENLSEQFF.

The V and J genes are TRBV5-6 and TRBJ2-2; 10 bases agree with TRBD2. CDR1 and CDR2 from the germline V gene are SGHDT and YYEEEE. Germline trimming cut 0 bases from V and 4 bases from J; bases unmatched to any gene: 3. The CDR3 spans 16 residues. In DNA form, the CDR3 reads TGTGCCAGCAGCTTGGAGCTAGCGGGAGCCACCGGGGAGCTGTTTTTT. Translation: CASSLELAGATGELFF.

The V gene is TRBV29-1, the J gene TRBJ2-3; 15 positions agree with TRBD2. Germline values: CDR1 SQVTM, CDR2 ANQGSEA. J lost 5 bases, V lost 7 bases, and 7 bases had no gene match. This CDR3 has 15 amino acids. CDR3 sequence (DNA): TGCAGCGAGTGGACTAGCGGGAGGGCCAAAGATACGCAGTATTTT. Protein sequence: CSEWTSGRAKDTQYF.

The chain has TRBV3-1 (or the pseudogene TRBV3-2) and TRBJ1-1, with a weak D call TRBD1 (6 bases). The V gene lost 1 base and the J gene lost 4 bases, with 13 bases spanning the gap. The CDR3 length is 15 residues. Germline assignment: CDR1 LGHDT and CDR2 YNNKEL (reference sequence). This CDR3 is CASSQAPGARTEAFF. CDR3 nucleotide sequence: TGTGCCAGCAGCCAAGCTCCAGGGGCGCGCACTGAAGCTTTCTTT.

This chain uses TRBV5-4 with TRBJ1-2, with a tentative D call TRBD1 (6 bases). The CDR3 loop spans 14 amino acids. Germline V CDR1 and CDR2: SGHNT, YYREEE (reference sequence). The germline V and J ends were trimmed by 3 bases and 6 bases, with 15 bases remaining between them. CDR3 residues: CASSSPTGRNGYTF. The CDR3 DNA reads TGTGCCAGCAGCTCACCTACAGGGCGAAATGGCTACACCTTC.

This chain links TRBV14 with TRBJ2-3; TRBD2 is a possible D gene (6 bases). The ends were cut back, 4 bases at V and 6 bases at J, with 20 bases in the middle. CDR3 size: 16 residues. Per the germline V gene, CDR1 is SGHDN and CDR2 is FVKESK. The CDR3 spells CASSRVPGLSVDTQYF. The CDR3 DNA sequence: TGTGCCAGCAGCCGGGTCCCGGGACTTTCTGTGGATACGCAGTATTTT.

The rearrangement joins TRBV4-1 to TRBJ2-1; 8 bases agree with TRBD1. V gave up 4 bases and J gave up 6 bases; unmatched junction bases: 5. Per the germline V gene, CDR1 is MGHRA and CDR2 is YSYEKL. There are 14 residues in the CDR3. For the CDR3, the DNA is TGCGCCAGCAGCCTTTTCGACAGGGGCAATGAGCAGTTCTTC. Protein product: CASSLFDRGNEQFF.

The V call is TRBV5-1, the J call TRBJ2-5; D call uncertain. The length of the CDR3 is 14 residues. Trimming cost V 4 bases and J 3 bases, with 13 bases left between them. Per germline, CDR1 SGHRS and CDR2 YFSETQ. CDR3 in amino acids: CASSLPGQEETQYF. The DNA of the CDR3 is TGCGCCAGCAGCCTCCCCGGCCAGGAAGAGACCCAGTACTTC.

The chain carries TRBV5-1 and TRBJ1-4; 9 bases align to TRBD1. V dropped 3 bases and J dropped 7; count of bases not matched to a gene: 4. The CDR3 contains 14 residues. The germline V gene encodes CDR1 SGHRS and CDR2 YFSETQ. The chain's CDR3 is CASSSGTGTEKLFF. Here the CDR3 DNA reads TGCGCCAGCAGCTCCGGGACAGGGACTGAAAAACTGTTTTTT.

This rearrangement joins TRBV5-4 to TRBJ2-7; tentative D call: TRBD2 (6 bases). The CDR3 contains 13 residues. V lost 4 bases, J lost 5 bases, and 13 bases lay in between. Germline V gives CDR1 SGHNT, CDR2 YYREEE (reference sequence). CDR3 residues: CASSPPRGNEQYF. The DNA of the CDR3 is TGTGCCAGCAGCCCACCCCGGGGGAACGAGCAGTACTTC.